The clone carrying this T cell receptor (beta chain) has at least ten counts. What it recognizes is unknown. These data originate in a study of read filtering for tumor transcriptome and immune sequencing. Overall study findings and caveats: The CD138-negative fraction was mixed bone marrow immune cells, not pure T cells.

From 350 to 500 ng of RNA, a library with molecular barcoded alpha/delta and beta/gamma adaptors was made. TCRdb analysed the reads with MiXCR anew, one entry per CDR3 protein. The sample yields more than 70,000 distinct CDR3 sequences, 20% to 25% seen once. The CDR3 runs to 13 residues. Deletions cut 2 bases from V and 4 bases from J, with 9 bases between. CDR1 is MNHNY and CDR2 is SVGAGI in the germline V gene (reference sequence). The source is a donor aged 40 or over with multiple myeloma. Material for sequencing was a population of CD138-negative cells sorted from bone marrow. This rearrangement joins TRBV6-6 to TRBJ2-7; D unclear. CDR3 in DNA: TGTGCCAGCAGTTACCGAACAGAGTACGAGCAGTACTTC. Its translation is CASSYRTEYEQYF.